The T cell receptor (beta chain) described here comes from a study of cytomegalovirus exposure and HLA in healthy donors. Points from the study as a whole: Accurate predictions that matched the HLA-A and HLA-B alleles of most subjects were reportedly made from TCR beta sequences. A likely sequencing artifact accounted for one observed cluster of highly shared sequence variants. In a later analysis, donors in an Asian-associated ancestry cluster reportedly had fewer N-insertions in productive TCRs than the cohort mean. A later analysis linked some 18,000 TCR beta sequences to HLA alleles at 0.05 false discovery rate.

The CDR3 covers 13 residues. Deletions cut 7 bases from V and 7 bases from J, with 16 bases between. The germline gives CDR1 ENHRY, CDR2 SYGVKD. The PCR had 60 Vbeta and 13 Jbeta primers. The assay was immunoSEQ multiplex PCR, and TCRdb's table has in-frame clones only and misses some. Of fewer than 200,000 clones listed, 75% are singletons. As for this clone: Its antigen is currently unknown.

The sequenced sample consisted of PBMCs. The chain uses TRBV10-3 and TRBJ2-5, with a possible D match to TRBD1 (7 bases). The TCR originated in a male donor in good health and CMV-seronegative. This chain's CDR3 is CAIKHRGGGTQYF. CDR3 coding DNA: TGTGCCATCAAGCACAGGGGAGGTGGGACCCAGTACTTC.